This T cell receptor beta chain was sequenced during a study of a mutant IDH1 vaccine in newly diagnosed glioma. Study background: Following radiotherapy alone, or alongside temozolomide cycles, vaccination was started after an interval of 4-6 weeks. Prior therapy was radiotherapy, temozolomide, or both; most received both.

The repertoire was sequenced with immunoSEQ multiplex PCR; TCRdb's copy has only in-frame clones and lacks some. The table has about 120,000 clones, around 77% seen once. Study outcomes and limitations: Top peripheral T cell clonotype shifts appeared unrelated to pseudoprogression.

CDR1 is SGHDT and CDR2 is YYEEEE in the germline V gene. The CDR3 is 15 residues long. Trimming cost V 4 bases and J 1 base, with 14 bases left between them. A remark on this clone: Its antigen is undetermined.

The time point denotes: week 11, during vaccination. Topical imiquimod accompanied each vaccine dose, which consisted of 300 ug of mutant IDH1 20-mer peptide. The J gene is TRBJ1-2, the V gene TRBV5-6, with D perhaps TRBD1 (5 bases). Sequencing was performed on PBMCs, taken from a glioma patient whose treatment included an IDH1 peptide vaccine. The sequence derives from a middle-aged man with glioma. CDR3 nucleotides: TGTGCCAGCAGCGATCCAGGGAGGGTTAACTATGGCTACACCTTC. Its protein is CASSDPGRVNYGYTF. The full variable domain, its missing parts supplied by reference TRBV5-6 and TRBJ1-2, is DAGVTQSPTHLIKTRGQQVTLRCSPKSGHDTVSWYQQALGQGPQFIFQYYEEEERQRGNFPDRFSGHQFPNYSSELNVNALLLGDSALYLCASSDPGRVNYGYTFGSGTRLTVV.